The 19 T cell receptor beta chains given below trace back to one sample, sequenced in a study of prognosis after radiotherapy for stage I lung cancer. TCR beta CDR3 amplification from genomic DNA was performed by two-round multiplex PCR. First-round PCR amplification was performed with primers specific to each TRBV and TRBJ gene. Using its own MiXCR run on the multiplex PCR reads, TCRdb lists one record per CDR3 protein. The sample carries over 20,000 distinct CDR3 sequences, 35% to 45% recorded once. Source: PBMCs, taken before or after stereotactic body radiation therapy (not recorded which). These receptors all come from a donor aged 50 or older with non-small cell lung cancer.

The J gene is TRBJ2-1, the V gene TRBV20-1, with 7 bases fitting TRBD2. Germline V lookup: CDR1 DFQATT, CDR2 SNEGSKA (reference sequence). The V and J ends lost 3 bases and 0 bases, in that order; junction bases with no gene match: 8. The CDR3 runs 16 residues. The DNA for the CDR3 is TGCAGTGCTAGGGCCTTCACTAGCGCCTCCTACAATGAGCAGTTCTTC. This encodes CSARAFTSASYNEQFF.

This clonotype was recorded at least ten times. The V gene is TRBV20-1, the J gene TRBJ2-1, with 8 bases matching TRBD2. Germline CDR1 and CDR2: DFQATT and SNEGSKA (reference sequence). V shed 6 bases, J shed 9 bases, and the junction held 16 bases outside the gene matches. This CDR3 contains 15 residues. The chain's CDR3 is CSANNPGGLMSEQFF. CDR3 DNA: TGCAGTGCCAACAATCCGGGAGGGTTAATGAGTGAGCAGTTCTTC.

The chain links TRBV7-6 to TRBJ2-2; tentatively, D is TRBD1 (6 bases). Germline V gene data show CDR1 as SGHVS and CDR2 as FNYEAQ. The CDR3 has 17 residues. Trimming took 4 bases from V and 3 from J, leaving 18 bases between them. The CDR3 nucleotides read TGTGCCAGCAGCTCCGAAGGGGGTTATGGCGACACCGGGGAGCTGTTTTTT. Amino acids: CASSSEGGYGDTGELFF.

The table lists this clonotype with many counts. V gene TRBV6-5 combines with J gene TRBJ1-1, with D perhaps matching TRBD1 (6 bases). V lost 4 bases to trimming and J lost 6 bases, with 9 bases between them. Germline CDR1 reads MNHEY; CDR2 reads SVGAGI. The CDR3 spans 12 residues. The CDR3 reads CASSSNRAEAFF. The CDR3 region has the DNA TGTGCCAGCAGTTCAAACAGGGCTGAAGCTTTCTTT.

This clonotype has a count of ten or more. This chain uses TRBV3-1 with TRBJ2-1, with a tentative D call TRBD1 (6 bases). Germline V lookup: CDR1 LGHDT, CDR2 YNNKEL (reference sequence). The length of the CDR3 is 12 residues. Trimming stripped 4 bases from V and 5 bases from J, with 6 bases between. This chain's CDR3 is CASSRTDNEQFF. For the CDR3, the DNA is TGTGCCAGCAGCCGGACAGACAATGAGCAGTTCTTC.

For this clonotype: It differs at one base from a far larger clone, so likely a read error. The V and J genes are TRBV14 and TRBJ2-7; D not resolved. The CDR3 has 12 residues. Looked up from germline, CDR1 is SGHDN and CDR2 is FVKESK. With 7 bases removed from V and 4 bases from J, the gap between germline ends came to 11 bases. The CDR3 DNA reads TGTGCCAGCATTTTCGGCCGGTACGAGCAGTACTTC. Translated, it gives CASIFGRYEQYF.

This chain uses TRBV6-2 or TRBV6-3 with TRBJ1-6; the match to TRBD1 covers 7 bases. This CDR3 is 15 amino acids long. Germline CDR1 and CDR2: MNHEY and SVGEGT. The V and J ends lost 2 bases and 8 bases, in that order; junction bases with no gene match: 6. This CDR3 reads CASSYSRTGDSPLHF. CDR3 coding DNA: TGTGCCAGCAGTTACAGTCGGACAGGAGATTCACCCCTCCACTTT.

This clonotype was counted ten times or more. The rearrangement uses TRBV24-1 and TRBJ1-5; 9 bases agree with TRBD1. After removal of 4 bases from V and 15 bases from J, the junction contained 9 bases not matched to a gene. The CDR3 has 13 residues. Germline CDR1 reads KGHDR; CDR2 reads SFDVKD. In DNA, the CDR3 is TGTGCCACCAGTGACCAAGGGGGACAGGGTACGCATTTT. This codes for CATSDQGGQGTHF.

The table lists this clonotype with many counts. The chain links TRBV11-2 to TRBJ2-1, with 15 bases aligning to TRBD2. The germline V gene encodes CDR1 SGHAT and CDR2 FQNNGV. The CDR3 is made up of 17 amino acids. Trimming cost V 1 base and J 9 bases; bases outside gene matches: 7. CDR3 sequence: CASSLARTSGRAGEQFF. The CDR3 bases are TGTGCCAGCAGCTTAGCACGGACTAGCGGGAGGGCAGGTGAGCAGTTCTTC.

This clonotype was observed many times. V gene TRBV7-2 combines with J gene TRBJ2-2, with D tentatively TRBD1 or TRBD2 (5 bases each). This CDR3 spans 13 amino acids. The germline CDR1 and CDR2 sequences are SGHTA and FQGNSA. V was pared by 0 bases and J by 9 bases, with 8 bases between. The CDR3 loop reads CASSLAGTRELFF. The CDR3 coding sequence is TGTGCCAGCAGCTTAGCGGGGACCAGGGAGCTGTTTTTT.

Concerning this clonotype: Given a much more abundant clone one base away, this may be a read error. The chain carries TRBV6-2 or TRBV6-3 and TRBJ2-2; 8 bases are shared with TRBD2. The germline CDR1 and CDR2 sequences are MNHEY and SVGEGT. The CDR3 length is 16 residues. CDR3 in amino acids: CASKTSARARTGELLF. The CDR3 DNA sequence: TGTGCCAGCAAGACTAGCGCGAGGGCCAGGACCGGGGAGCTGCTTTTT.

This clonotype was counted at least ten times. The chain is built from TRBV19 and TRBJ2-4, with TRBD2 matching 8 bases. The CDR3 consists of 17 residues. The germline V gene has CDR1 LNHDA and CDR2 SQIVND (reference sequence). V shed 7 bases and J 1 base; nucleotides not matched to a gene: 12. The CDR3 DNA reads as TGTGCCAGTACCCCTGTCGGTAGCGGGAAGGCCAAAAACATTCAGTACTTC. Amino acid sequence: CASTPVGSGKAKNIQYF.

A note on this clonotype: With a far larger clone one base away, a read error is the likely cause. The conserved phenylalanine or tryptophan is not found at the CDR3 terminus, so this likely reflects a read error. The chain is built from TRBV6-2 or TRBV6-3 and TRBJ2-3; D remains unclear. The DNA end favors TRBJ1-5, so the J call may be wrong. This CDR3 comprises 13 residues. Per germline, CDR1 MNHEY and CDR2 SVGEGT. CDR3 amino acids: CASRRGPTDTQHL. In DNA form, the CDR3 reads TGTGCCAGCAGGAGAGGGCCCACAGATACGCAGCATTTG.

Many counts were recorded for this clonotype. The chain carries TRBV19 and TRBJ2-1; 14 positions match TRBD2. The length of the CDR3 is 14 residues. Per germline, CDR1 LNHDA and CDR2 SQIVND (reference sequence). With V trimmed by 5 bases and J by 9 bases, 3 bases remained unmatched. The CDR3 DNA reads TGTGCCAGTAGTCCGGGACTAGCGGGAGTTGAGCAGTTCTTC. Its protein is CASSPGLAGVEQFF.

Only a few counts were recorded for this clonotype. A read error may explain this, as a much larger clone is one base away. The chain joins TRBV20-1 to TRBJ2-5, with D tentatively TRBD1 or TRBD2 (5 bases each). This CDR3 is 13 amino acids long. V lost 7 bases to trimming and J lost 0 bases, with 12 bases between them. Looked up from germline, CDR1 is DFQATT and CDR2 is SNEGSKA (reference sequence). This CDR3 reads CSVHGAHQETQYF. CDR3 DNA: TGCAGTGTCCACGGGGCACACCAAGAGACCCAGTACTTC.

This clonotype occurred many times. The V gene is TRBV7-2, the J gene TRBJ1-5, with TRBD1 identical over 7 bases. Germline CDR1 is SGHTA and CDR2 is FQGNSA. Losses at the gene ends were 6 bases for V and 3 bases for J; bases not matched to a gene: 8. The CDR3 length is 15 residues. Here the CDR3 DNA reads TGTGCCAGCAGTCACGTCGGACAGGCCAATCAGCCCCAGCATTTT. This codes for CASSHVGQANQPQHF.

The chain links TRBV5-6 to TRBJ2-5; tentatively, D is TRBD2 (6 bases). Germline V lookup: CDR1 SGHDT, CDR2 YYEEEE. The CDR3 spans 15 residues. V was clipped by 0 bases and J by 7 bases, with 16 bases between them. In DNA, the CDR3 is TGTGCCAGCAGCTTGGATCCCGGGAGAGTGGGGACCCAGTACTTC. Protein product: CASSLDPGRVGTQYF.

Points on this clonotype: A read error may account for a junction end that differs from germline. The chain employs TRBV6-2 or TRBV6-3 and TRBJ2-1, with D perhaps being TRBD1 or TRBD2 (5 bases each). The CDR3 length is 14 residues. CDR1 and CDR2 (germline): MNHEY, SVGEGT. The CDR3 is CASSYMGPYNEQLF. The CDR3 coding sequence is TGTGCCAGCAGTTATATGGGACCCTACAATGAGCAGCTCTTC.

This clonotype was seen repeatedly, ten times or more. J is TRBJ1-2 and V is TRBV19, with TRBD1 as a possible D gene (5 bases). This CDR3 has 15 amino acids. Germline V CDR1 and CDR2: LNHDA, SQIVND (reference sequence). V dropped 5 bases and J dropped 3 bases, with 16 bases sitting between them. CDR3 bases: TGTGCCAGTAGTCCACGGACAAGAATGGACTATGGCTACACCTTC. Amino acid sequence: CASSPRTRMDYGYTF. Using reference TRBV19 and TRBJ1-2 for the parts outside the CDR3, the full variable domain is DGGITQSPKYLFRKEGQNVTLSCEQNLNHDAMYWYRQDPGQGLRLIYYSQIVNDFQKGDIAEGYSVSREKKESFPLTVTSAQKNPTAFYLCASSPRTRMDYGYTFGSGTRLTVV.